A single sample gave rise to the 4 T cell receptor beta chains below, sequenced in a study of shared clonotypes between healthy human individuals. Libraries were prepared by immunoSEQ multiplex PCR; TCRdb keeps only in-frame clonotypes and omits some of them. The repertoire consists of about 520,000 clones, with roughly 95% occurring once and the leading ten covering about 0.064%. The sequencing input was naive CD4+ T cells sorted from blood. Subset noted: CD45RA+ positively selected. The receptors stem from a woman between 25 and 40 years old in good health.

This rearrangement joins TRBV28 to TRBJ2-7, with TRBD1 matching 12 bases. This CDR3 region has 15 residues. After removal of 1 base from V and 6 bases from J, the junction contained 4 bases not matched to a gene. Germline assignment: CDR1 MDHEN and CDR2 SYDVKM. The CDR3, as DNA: TGTGCCAGCAGTTTATCCGGGACAGGGGGCTTCGAGCAGTACTTC. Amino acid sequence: CASSLSGTGGFEQYF.

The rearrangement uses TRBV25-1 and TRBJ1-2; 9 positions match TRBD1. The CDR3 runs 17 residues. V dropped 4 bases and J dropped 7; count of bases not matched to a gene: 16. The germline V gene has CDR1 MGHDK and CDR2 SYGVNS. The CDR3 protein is CASSGGGTGSRLGGYTF. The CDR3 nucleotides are TGTGCCAGCAGTGGGGGAGGGACAGGGTCTAGACTGGGTGGCTACACCTTC.

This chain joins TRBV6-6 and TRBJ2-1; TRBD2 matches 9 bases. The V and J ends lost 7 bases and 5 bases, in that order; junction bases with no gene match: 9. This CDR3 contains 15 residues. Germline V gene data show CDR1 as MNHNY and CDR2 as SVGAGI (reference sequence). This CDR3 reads CASTTDSGSHNEQFF. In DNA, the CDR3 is TGTGCCAGCACTACAGATAGCGGGAGCCACAATGAGCAGTTCTTC.

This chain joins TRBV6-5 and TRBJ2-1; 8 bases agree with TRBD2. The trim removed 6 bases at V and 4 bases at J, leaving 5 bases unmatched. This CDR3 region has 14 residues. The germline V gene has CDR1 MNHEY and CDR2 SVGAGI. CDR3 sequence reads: CASSSGLDYNEQFF. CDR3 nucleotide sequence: TGTGCCAGCAGCTCGGGACTAGATTACAATGAGCAGTTCTTC.